This TCR beta chain was captured by sequencing in a study of T cell repertoires in cytomegalovirus infection. Study details: Public TCR beta signatures indicated both CMV infection and matching HLA type.

This CDR3 spans 14 amino acids. Germline lookup yields CDR1 GTSNPN and CDR2 SVGIG (reference sequence). Deletions cut 5 bases from V and 0 bases from J, with 11 bases between. TCRdb ran MiXCR on the reads and lists one entry per CDR3 protein. The table includes some 100,000 distinct CDR3 sequences, less than 25% detected once. The table lists this clonotype with many counts. Its matching antigen is unknown. Findings and limits, study-wide: Summed frequency of public TCR beta families distinguished CMV carriers with the relevant HLA. Within the response measured ex vivo, HLA-C-restricted CMV-specific TCR beta clonotypes were dominant.

V and J are TRBV30 and TRBJ2-1, with TRBD2 as a possible D gene (6 bases). The sample was CD8+ T cells from PBMCs. The clonotype was recovered from a human donor in good health (CMV status not recorded). Some clones in this sample may be carry-over from other donors' samples. CDR3 nucleotides: TGTGCCTGGGTCGGGACTCCCTCCTACAATGAGCAGTTCTTC. This sequence encodes CAWVGTPSYNEQFF. The full variable domain, with the rest looked up from reference TRBV30 and TRBJ2-1, is SQTIHQWPATLVQPVGSPLSLECTVEGTSNPNLYWYRQAAGRGLQLLFYSVGIGQISSEVPQNLSASRPQDRQFILSSKKLLLSDSGFYLCAWVGTPSYNEQFFGPGTRLTVL.